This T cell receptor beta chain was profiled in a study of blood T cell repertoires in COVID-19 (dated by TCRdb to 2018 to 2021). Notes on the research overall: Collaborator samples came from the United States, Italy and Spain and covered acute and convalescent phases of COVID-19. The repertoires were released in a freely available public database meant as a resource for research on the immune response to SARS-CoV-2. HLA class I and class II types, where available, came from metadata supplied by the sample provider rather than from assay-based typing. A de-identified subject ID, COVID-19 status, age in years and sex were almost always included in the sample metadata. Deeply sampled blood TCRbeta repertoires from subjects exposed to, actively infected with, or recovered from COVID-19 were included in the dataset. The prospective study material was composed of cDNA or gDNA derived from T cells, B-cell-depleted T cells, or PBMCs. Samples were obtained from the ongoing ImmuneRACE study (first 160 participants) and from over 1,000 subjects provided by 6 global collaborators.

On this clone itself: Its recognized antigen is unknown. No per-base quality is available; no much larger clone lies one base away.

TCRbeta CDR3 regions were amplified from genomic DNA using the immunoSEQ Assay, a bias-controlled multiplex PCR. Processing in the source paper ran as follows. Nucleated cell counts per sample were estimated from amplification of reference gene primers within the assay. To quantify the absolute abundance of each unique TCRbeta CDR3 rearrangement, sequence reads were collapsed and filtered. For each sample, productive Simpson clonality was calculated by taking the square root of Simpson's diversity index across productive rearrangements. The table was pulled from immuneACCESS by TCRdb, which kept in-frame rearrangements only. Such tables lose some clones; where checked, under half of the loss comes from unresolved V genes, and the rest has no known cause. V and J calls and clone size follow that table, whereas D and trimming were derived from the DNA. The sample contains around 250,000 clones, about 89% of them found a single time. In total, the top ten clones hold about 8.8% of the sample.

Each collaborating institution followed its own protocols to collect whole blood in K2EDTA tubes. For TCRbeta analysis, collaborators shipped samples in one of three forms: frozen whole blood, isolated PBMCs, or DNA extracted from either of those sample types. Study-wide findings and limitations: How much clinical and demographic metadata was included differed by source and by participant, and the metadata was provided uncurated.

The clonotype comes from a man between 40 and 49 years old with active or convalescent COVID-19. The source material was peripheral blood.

Here the CDR3 is given as CASSYQKNIQYF. The nucleotide sequence reads as follows: TGTGCCAGCAGTTACCAGAAAAACATTCAGTACTTC. The chain is made from TRBV28 and TRBJ2-4; no D gene call is confident. V drops 4 bases and J drops 4 bases, leaving 5 bases in between. From a lookup of the germline V gene, CDR1 and CDR2 are MDHEN and SYDVKM. The CDR3 covers 12 residues, taking in both the cysteine and the phenylalanine. Only CDR3 DNA remains: 36 bases, in frame from the first base.